This entry features one T cell receptor beta chain sequence. Which cohort a participant joined came from the clinical history participants gave. The CDR3 is 14 amino acids. Germline CDR1 is SGHDN and CDR2 is FVKESK. The junction had 3 bases not matched to a gene; V was cut back by 2 bases and J by 4 bases. In the study's own analysis: Amplifying reference gene primers gave estimates of nucleated cell counts. The repertoire was sequenced with immunoSEQ multiplex PCR; TCRdb's copy has only in-frame clones and lacks some. The D gene and trimming were derived from the DNA, and the V and J assignments and clone size from that table. This table has 250,000 or so clones, roughly 89% appearing once. This sample is part of a study of blood T cell repertoires in COVID-19. On the study more broadly: Sources were T cells, B-cell-depleted T cells, or PBMCs; the material itself was cDNA or gDNA.

Sequencing used PBMCs or T cells enriched from blood (not recorded which). The gene calls are TRBV14 and TRBJ2-7; 9 nucleotides match TRBD1. This clonotype was sampled from a woman under 40 with acute COVID-19. The CDR3, as DNA: TGTGCCAGCAGCCAACTGGGACAGGGATACGAGCAGTACTTC. Translating gives CASSQLGQGYEQYF.